This T cell receptor beta chain was captured in a study of cytomegalovirus exposure and HLA in healthy donors. Regarding the study as a whole: Further analysis, carried out later, found HLA-associated TCR beta chains more clonally expanded than equally common other chains. Later on, an analysis tied approximately 15,000 TCR beta sequences to HLA alleles at 0.05 false discovery rate. TCR beta sequences reportedly predicted most subjects' HLA-A and HLA-B alleles accurately.

PCR was performed using 60 Vbeta and 13 Jbeta primers. TCRdb's table, derived via immunoSEQ multiplex PCR, lists solely in-frame clones and lacks some. The sample's table shows tens of thousands of clones. CDR3 length: 17 residues. Germline loops: CDR1 SGHAT, CDR2 FQNNGV. V was trimmed by 6 bases and J by 7 bases, leaving 22 bases between them. To note about this clone: Its antigen is unknown.

Source material: PBMCs. The V call is TRBV11-2, the J call TRBJ1-6, with D tentatively TRBD1 (5 bases). The clonotype was recovered from a woman between 50 and 59 years old in good health and CMV-seropositive. The CDR3 is CASRPGYRAGNNSPLHF. In DNA, the CDR3 is TGTGCCAGCAGACCAGGGTATCGGGCAGGGAACAATTCACCCCTCCACTTT. Full variable domain (outside the CDR3, taken from reference TRBV11-2 and TRBJ1-6): EAGVAQSPRYKIIEKRQSVAFWCNPISGHATLYWYQQILGQGPKLLIQFQNNGVVDDSQLPKDRFSAERLKGVDSTLKIQPAKLEDSAVYLCASRPGYRAGNNSPLHFGNGTRLTVT.